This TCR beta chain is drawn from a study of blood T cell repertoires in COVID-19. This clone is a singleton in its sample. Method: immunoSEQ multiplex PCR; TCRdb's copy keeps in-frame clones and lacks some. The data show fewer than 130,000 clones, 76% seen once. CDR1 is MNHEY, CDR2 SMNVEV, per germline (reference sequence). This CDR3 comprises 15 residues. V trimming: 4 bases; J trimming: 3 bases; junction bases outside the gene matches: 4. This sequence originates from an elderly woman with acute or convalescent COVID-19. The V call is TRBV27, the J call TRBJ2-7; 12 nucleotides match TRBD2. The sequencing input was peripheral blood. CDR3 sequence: CASSSLTSGSYEQYF. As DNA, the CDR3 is TGTGCCAGCAGTTCACTGACTAGCGGGAGCTACGAGCAGTACTTC.